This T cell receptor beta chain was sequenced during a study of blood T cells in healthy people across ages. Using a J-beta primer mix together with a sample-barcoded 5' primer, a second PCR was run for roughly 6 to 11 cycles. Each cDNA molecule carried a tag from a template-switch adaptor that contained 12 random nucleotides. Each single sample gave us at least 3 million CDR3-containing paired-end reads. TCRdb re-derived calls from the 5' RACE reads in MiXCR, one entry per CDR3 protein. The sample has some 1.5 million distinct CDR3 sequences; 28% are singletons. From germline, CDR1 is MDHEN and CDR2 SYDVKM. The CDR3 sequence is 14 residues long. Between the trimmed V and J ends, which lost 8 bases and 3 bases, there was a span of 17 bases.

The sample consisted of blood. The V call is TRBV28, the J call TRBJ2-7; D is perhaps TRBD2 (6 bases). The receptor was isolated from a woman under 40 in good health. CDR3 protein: CASSGRRGSYEQYF. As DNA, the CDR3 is TGTGCCAGCTCGGGCAGGCGGGGTAGCTACGAGCAGTACTTC.